Listed below are T cell receptor beta chains from one sample, sequenced in a study of blood T cell repertoires in COVID-19. The method was immunoSEQ multiplex PCR; TCRdb's version includes in-frame clones alone and lacks a portion of them. The sample includes a few hundred thousand clones, more than 85% seen only once; the top ten take 1.6%. The sequenced sample was PBMCs or T cells enriched from blood (not recorded which). The source is a woman in her forties or fifties who had recovered from COVID-19. Each CDR3 is given with its conserved first and last residue.

v_gene: TRBV6-5
j_gene: TRBJ2-7
CDR3aa: CASKGTRDEQYF

v_gene: TRBV7-9
j_gene: TRBJ2-3
CDR3aa: CASSQGEDTQYF

v_gene: TRBV28
j_gene: TRBJ2-5
CDR3aa: CASSLTGAQETQYF

v_gene: TRBV15
j_gene: TRBJ1-1
CDR3aa: CATSTQQGAEAFF

v_gene: TRBV7-7
j_gene: TRBJ2-2
CDR3aa: CASSSGTDSGELFF

v_gene: TRBV11-1
j_gene: TRBJ1-1
CDR3aa: CASSLARGEAFF

v_gene: TRBV28
j_gene: TRBJ2-4
CDR3aa: CASSFQEGRGTRAKNIQYF

v_gene: TRBV2
j_gene: TRBJ1-6
CDR3aa: CASSALSSYNSPLHF

v_gene: TRBV11-1
j_gene: TRBJ1-5
CDR3aa: CASSGFLGNQPQHF

v_gene: TRBV5-6
j_gene: TRBJ2-1
CDR3aa: CASSPRGDRAPSYNEQFF

v_gene: TRBV28
j_gene: TRBJ1-3
CDR3aa: CASIDTGGANSGNTIYF

v_gene: TRBV2
j_gene: TRBJ1-1
CDR3aa: CASSTDRDTEAFF

v_gene: TRBV5-4
j_gene: TRBJ2-2
CDR3aa: CASSLSAGRGRGGELFF

v_gene: TRBV27
j_gene: TRBJ2-1
CDR3aa: CASSLVGPGLAGTNSYNEQFF

v_gene: TRBV9
j_gene: TRBJ2-3
CDR3aa: CASTPGAIPTDTQYF

v_gene: TRBV3-1/TRBV3-2
j_gene: TRBJ1-2
CDR3aa: CASSPRGANYGYTF

v_gene: TRBV3-1/TRBV3-2
j_gene: TRBJ2-3
CDR3aa: CASEDRGGTDTQYF

v_gene: TRBV28
j_gene: TRBJ2-5
CDR3aa: CASSSGTGGFPTRETQYF

v_gene: TRBV4-2
j_gene: TRBJ2-2
CDR3aa: CASSQEVAGGNTGELFF

v_gene: TRBV5-5
j_gene: TRBJ2-3
CDR3aa: CASSLGSGSTDTQYF

v_gene: TRBV28
j_gene: TRBJ1-5
CDR3aa: CASRRQGARSNQPQHF

v_gene: TRBV7-8
j_gene: TRBJ2-7
CDR3aa: CASSSEDEGRDEQYF

v_gene: TRBV28
j_gene: TRBJ2-7
CDR3aa: CASSLLVSEQYF

v_gene: TRBV19
j_gene: TRBJ2-1
CDR3aa: CASSWRANNEQFF

v_gene: TRBV7-9
j_gene: TRBJ1-3
CDR3aa: CASSLDARAGNTIYF

v_gene: TRBV18
j_gene: TRBJ2-3
CDR3aa: CASSPGISDTQYF

v_gene: TRBV27
j_gene: TRBJ1-1
CDR3aa: CASSLQGLGFTEAFF

v_gene: TRBV20-1
j_gene: TRBJ1-1
CDR3aa: CSAKDREVAFF

v_gene: TRBV20-1
j_gene: TRBJ1-2
CDR3aa: CSGDNGYTF

v_gene: TRBV5-1
j_gene: TRBJ2-7
CDR3aa: CASGRLAGSLGEQYF

v_gene: TRBV25-1
j_gene: TRBJ1-2
CDR3aa: CASSEDRPDGYTF

v_gene: TRBV27
j_gene: TRBJ2-1
CDR3aa: CASSLRSHTGVEQFF

v_gene: TRBV13
j_gene: TRBJ2-5
CDR3aa: CASSQGLAETQYF

v_gene: TRBV5-1
j_gene: TRBJ2-1
CDR3aa: CASSLHRSEYNEQFF

v_gene: TRBV9
j_gene: TRBJ2-1
CDR3aa: CASSVRGNNEQFF

v_gene: TRBV19
j_gene: TRBJ2-7
CDR3aa: CARRLLGEQYF

v_gene: TRBV10-3
j_gene: TRBJ1-1
CDR3aa: CAIKGTPNTEAFF

v_gene: TRBV12-3/TRBV12-4
j_gene: TRBJ1-5
CDR3aa: CASSPQNQPQHF

v_gene: TRBV19
j_gene: TRBJ1-1
CDR3aa: CASNYRGEAFF

v_gene: TRBV5-4
j_gene: TRBJ2-7
CDR3aa: CASSSTGTGKTEQYF

v_gene: TRBV5-5
j_gene: TRBJ1-1
CDR3aa: CASSPTANTEAFF

v_gene: TRBV6-5
j_gene: TRBJ2-1
CDR3aa: CASSYSITGSNNEQFF

v_gene: TRBV18
j_gene: TRBJ2-7
CDR3aa: CASSPPSQGHYEQYF

v_gene: TRBV29-1
j_gene: TRBJ1-1
CDR3aa: CSVLTGIAEAFF

v_gene: TRBV12-3/TRBV12-4
j_gene: TRBJ2-1
CDR3aa: CASSLRANEQFF

v_gene: TRBV5-1
j_gene: TRBJ1-1
CDR3aa: CASSRSRDTEAFF

v_gene: TRBV5-5
j_gene: TRBJ2-1
CDR3aa: CASSLGVGRDTYNEQFF

v_gene: TRBV5-1
j_gene: TRBJ1-6
CDR3aa: CASSLAATGGNSPLHF

v_gene: TRBV12-3/TRBV12-4
j_gene: TRBJ1-2
CDR3aa: CASTTMTGYGYTF

v_gene: TRBV15
j_gene: TRBJ2-1
CDR3aa: CATSPGASGRDEQFF

v_gene: TRBV27
j_gene: TRBJ2-1
CDR3aa: CASSLLTSGRSFF

v_gene: TRBV5-6
j_gene: TRBJ2-4
CDR3aa: CASSVPLAKNIQYF

v_gene: TRBV27
j_gene: TRBJ1-2
CDR3aa: CASRGQGVNYGYTF

v_gene: TRBV6-5
j_gene: TRBJ2-6
CDR3aa: CASSYVGAGANVLTF

v_gene: TRBV10-3
j_gene: TRBJ1-2
CDR3aa: CAISPGQGPYGYTF

v_gene: TRBV11-2
j_gene: TRBJ2-3
CDR3aa: CASSSNVDTQYF

v_gene: TRBV4-3
j_gene: TRBJ1-4
CDR3aa: CASSQRGEKLFF

v_gene: TRBV4-1
j_gene: TRBJ2-1
CDR3aa: CASSPTRDYNEQFF